This T cell receptor (beta chain) was captured in a study of T cells in Graves' hyperthyroidism and ophthalmopathy. Study overall: Upon initial diagnosis and before any treatment, peripheral blood was collected.

General observations from the study: Prediction of ophthalmopathy progression came a median approximately 6.6 months pre-onset. Appearing also in blood were most of the thyroid clonotypes expanded above 0.001.

For ophthalmopathy patients, the Clinical Activity Score was at least 3 and the NOSPECS grade at least 4; duration was under 3 months. Amplified TCR beta CDR3 regions derived from RNA transcripts. The HTBI set primed first-round TCR CDR3 RT-PCR. MiXCR, run by TCRdb on the multiplex PCR reads, gives a single entry per CDR3 protein. This sample has fewer than 650,000 distinct CDR3 sequences; 13% to 15% occur once, and the top ten carry less than 9%. This clonotype was observed at least ten times. As yet, its antigen is unknown. Germline V gene sequence: CDR1 LGHDT, CDR2 YNNKEL (reference sequence). V trimming: 5 bases; J trimming: 5 bases; junction bases outside the gene matches: 1. This CDR3 spans 14 amino acids.

The chain couples TRBV3-1 to TRBJ2-5; 14 nucleotides line up with TRBD2. Sequencing input: blood. This TCR came from a woman younger than 30 with Graves' ophthalmopathy. CDR3 DNA: TGTGCCAGCAGCTGGACTAGCGGGAGGGAGACCCAGTACTTC. Its protein product is CASSWTSGRETQYF.